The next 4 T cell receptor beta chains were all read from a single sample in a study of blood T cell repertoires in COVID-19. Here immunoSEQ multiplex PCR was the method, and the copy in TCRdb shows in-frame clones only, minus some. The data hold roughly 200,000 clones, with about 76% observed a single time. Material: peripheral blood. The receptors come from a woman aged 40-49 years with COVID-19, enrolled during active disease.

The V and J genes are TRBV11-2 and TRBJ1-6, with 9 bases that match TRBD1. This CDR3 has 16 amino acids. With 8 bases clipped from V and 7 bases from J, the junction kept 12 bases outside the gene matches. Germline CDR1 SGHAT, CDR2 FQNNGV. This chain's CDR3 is CASASEPDRGNSPLHF. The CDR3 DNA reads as TGTGCCAGCGCCAGCGAACCGGACAGGGGCAATTCACCCCTCCACTTT.

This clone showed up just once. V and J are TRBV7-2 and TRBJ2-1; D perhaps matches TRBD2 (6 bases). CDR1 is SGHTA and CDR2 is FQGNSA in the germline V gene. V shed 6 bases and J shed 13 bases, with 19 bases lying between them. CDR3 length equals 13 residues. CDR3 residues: CASSQPGLNFQFF. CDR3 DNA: TGTGCCAGCAGTCAGCCGGGACTCAACTTCCAGTTCTTC.

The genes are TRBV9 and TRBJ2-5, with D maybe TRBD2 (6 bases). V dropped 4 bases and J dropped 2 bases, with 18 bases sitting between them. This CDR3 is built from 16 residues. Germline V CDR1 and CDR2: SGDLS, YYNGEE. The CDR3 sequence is CASSPIMGRGQETQYF. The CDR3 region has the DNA TGTGCCAGCAGCCCAATTATGGGGCGGGGTCAAGAGACCCAGTACTTC.

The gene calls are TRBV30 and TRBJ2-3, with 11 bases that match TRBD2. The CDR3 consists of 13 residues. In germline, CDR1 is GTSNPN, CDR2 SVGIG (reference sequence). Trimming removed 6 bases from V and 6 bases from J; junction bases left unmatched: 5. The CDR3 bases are TGTGCCTGTTCTGCTAGCGGGGGGGATACGCAGTATTTT. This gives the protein CACSASGGDTQYF.